This is a list of T cell receptor beta chains from one sample in a study of post-analysis software for immune sequencing data. TCRdb re-analysed the PCR reads in MiXCR, keeping a single row per CDR3 protein. The sample holds hundreds of thousands of distinct CDR3 sequences; more than 50% are singletons and the top ten take approximately 11%. Material: blood. These receptors were obtained from a girl aged 2-10 years with multiple sclerosis. Both conserved end residues are part of each CDR3. Each record gives: V gene, J gene, D gene, clone size, CDR3 DNA, CDR3 protein. D genes are given only for firm matches. Rows may omit the clone size; those that give it use once, few, many or a size class.

TRBV12-3/TRBV12-4,TRBJ2-1,TRBD1,NA,TGTGCCAGCAGGTCCGCCGGGACAGACAACAATGAGCAGTTCTTC,CASRSAGTDNNEQFF
TRBV4-3,TRBJ2-1,NA,NA,TGCGCCAGCAGCCAAGAATCGGCCCTCGGGAATGAGCAGTTCTTC,CASSQESALGNEQFF
TRBV29-1,TRBJ2-5,NA,few,TGCAGCGTTGATGTGCGGGAGACCCAGTACTTC,CSVDVRETQYF
TRBV7-3,TRBJ2-1,NA,NA,TGTGCCAGCAGCTTATCGGGAATAGCAGGGCGGCGGAATGAGCAGTTCTTC,CASSLSGIAGRRNEQFF
TRBV12-3/TRBV12-4,TRBJ2-7,TRBD2,NA,TGTGCCAGCAAATTCAGGAGCGGGGGGCCCTACGAGCAGTACTTC,CASKFRSGGPYEQYF
TRBV9,TRBJ2-3,NA,few,TGTGCCAGCAGCCTCAGGTTGGGGGATACGCAGTATTTT,CASSLRLGDTQYF
TRBV30,TRBJ1-2,NA,NA,TGTGCCTGGAGCTTATCAGGGACCTATGGCTACACCTTC,CAWSLSGTYGYTF
TRBV29-1,TRBJ1-3,NA,NA,TGCAGCGTTGAGGGAGCGGGTGCCACCATATATTTT,CSVEGAGATIYF
TRBV6-5,TRBJ1-4,NA,NA,TGTGCCAGCAGCCTACGACGGACGGTTAATGAAAAACTGTTTTTT,CASSLRRTVNEKLFF
TRBV7-2,TRBJ2-1,TRBD2,NA,TGTGCCAGCAGCTCTCGACTAGCGGTTTACAATGAGCAGTTCTTC,CASSSRLAVYNEQFF
TRBV12-3/TRBV12-4,TRBJ2-7,NA,NA,TGTGCCAGCAGTTTGAGAGGGGGGGGGAGTTGGGAGCAGTACTTC,CASSLRGGGSWEQYF
TRBV20-1,TRBJ1-4,NA,NA,TGCAGTGCTAGGGGGGGAAATGAAAAACTGTTTTTT,CSARGGNEKLFF
TRBV12-3/TRBV12-4,TRBJ2-1,NA,NA,TGTGCCAGCAGGGACGGGACCAAGGGTTACAATGAGCAGTTCTTC,CASRDGTKGYNEQFF
TRBV7-3,TRBJ2-4,TRBD1,NA,TGTGCCAGCAGCCCACAGGGGGCGCCCGGCATTCAGTACTTC,CASSPQGAPGIQYF
TRBV12-3/TRBV12-4,TRBJ2-5,TRBD1,NA,TGTGCCAGCAGCAAAAACCCTCCGGGGACAGGGAATCAAGAGACCCAGTACTTC,CASSKNPPGTGNQETQYF
TRBV5-1,TRBJ1-1,NA,NA,TGCGCCAGCAGCTTGGTTGTTGGGTTTGAAGCTTTCTTT,CASSLVVGFEAFF
TRBV29-1,TRBJ2-1,TRBD2,NA,TGCAGCGGCGGGGGACCGTACAATGAGCAGTTCTTC,CSGGGPYNEQFF